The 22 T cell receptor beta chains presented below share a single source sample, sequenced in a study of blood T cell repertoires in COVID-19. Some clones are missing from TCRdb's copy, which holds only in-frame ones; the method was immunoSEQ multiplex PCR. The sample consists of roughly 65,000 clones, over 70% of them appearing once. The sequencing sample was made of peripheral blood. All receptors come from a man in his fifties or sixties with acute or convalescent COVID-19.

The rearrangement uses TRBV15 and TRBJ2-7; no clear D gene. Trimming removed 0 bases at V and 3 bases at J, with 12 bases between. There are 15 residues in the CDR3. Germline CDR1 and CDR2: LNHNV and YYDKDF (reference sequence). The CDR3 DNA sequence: TGTGCCACCAGCAGAGATCAAGAGAGCCTCTACGAGCAGTACTTC. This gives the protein CATSRDQESLYEQYF. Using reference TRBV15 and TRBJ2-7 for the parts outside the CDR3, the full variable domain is DAMVIQNPRYQVTQFGKPVTLSCSQTLNHNVMYWYQQKSSQAPKLLFHYYDKDFNNEADTPDNFQSRRPNTSFCFLDIRSPGLGDTAMYLCATSRDQESLYEQYFGPGTRLTVT.

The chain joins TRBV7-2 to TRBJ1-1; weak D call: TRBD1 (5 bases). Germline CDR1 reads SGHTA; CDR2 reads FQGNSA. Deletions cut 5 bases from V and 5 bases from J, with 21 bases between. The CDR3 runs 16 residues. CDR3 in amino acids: CASSPEGRGFKTEAFF. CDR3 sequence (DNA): TGTGCCAGCAGCCCCGAGGGCCGGGGGTTTAAAACTGAAGCTTTCTTT.

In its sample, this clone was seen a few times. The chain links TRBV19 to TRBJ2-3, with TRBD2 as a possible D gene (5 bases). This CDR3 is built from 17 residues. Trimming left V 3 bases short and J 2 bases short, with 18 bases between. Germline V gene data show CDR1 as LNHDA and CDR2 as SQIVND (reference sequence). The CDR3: CASSMGYERRYTDTQYF. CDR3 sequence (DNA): TGTGCCAGTAGTATGGGCTACGAGCGGAGGTACACAGATACGCAGTATTTT.

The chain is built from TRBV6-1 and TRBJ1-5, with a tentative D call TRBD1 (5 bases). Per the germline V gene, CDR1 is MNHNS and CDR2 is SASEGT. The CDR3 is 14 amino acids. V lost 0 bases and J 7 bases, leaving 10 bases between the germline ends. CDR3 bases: TGTGCCAGCAGTGAAGCGGGGGGGAGGCAGCCCCAGCATTTT. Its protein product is CASSEAGGRQPQHF.

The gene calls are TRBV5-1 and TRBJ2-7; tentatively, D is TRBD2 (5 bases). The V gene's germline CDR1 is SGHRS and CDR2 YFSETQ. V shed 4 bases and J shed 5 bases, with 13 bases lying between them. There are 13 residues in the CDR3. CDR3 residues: CASSAATKDEQYF. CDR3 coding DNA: TGCGCCAGCAGCGCCGCGACTAAGGACGAGCAGTACTTC. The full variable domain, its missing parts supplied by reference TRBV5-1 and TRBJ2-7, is KAGVTQTPRYLIKTRGQQVTLSCSPISGHRSVSWYQQTPGQGLQFLFEYFSETQRNKGNFPGRFSGRQFSNSRSEMNVSTLELGDSALYLCASSAATKDEQYFGPGTRLTVT.

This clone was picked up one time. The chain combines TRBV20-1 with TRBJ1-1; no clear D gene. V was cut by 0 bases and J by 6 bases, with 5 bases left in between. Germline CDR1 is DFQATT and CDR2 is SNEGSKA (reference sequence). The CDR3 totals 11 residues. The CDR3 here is CSARDLAEAFF. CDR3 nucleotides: TGCAGTGCTAGAGATCTAGCTGAAGCTTTCTTT.

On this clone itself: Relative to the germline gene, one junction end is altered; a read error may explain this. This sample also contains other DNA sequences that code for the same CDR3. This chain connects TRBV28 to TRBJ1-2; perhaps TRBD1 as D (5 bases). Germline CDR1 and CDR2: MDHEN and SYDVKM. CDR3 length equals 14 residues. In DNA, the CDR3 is TGTGCCAGCAGTTTAAGGGGCGCGGACTATGGCTATACCTTC. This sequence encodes CASSLRGADYGYTF.

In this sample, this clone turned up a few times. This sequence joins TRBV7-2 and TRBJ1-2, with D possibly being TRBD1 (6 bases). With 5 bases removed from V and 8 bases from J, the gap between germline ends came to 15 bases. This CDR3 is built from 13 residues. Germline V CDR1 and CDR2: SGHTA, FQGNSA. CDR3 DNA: TGTGCCAGCAGCCCCGCGGGGGCGGGAGGCTACACCTTC. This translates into CASSPAGAGGYTF.

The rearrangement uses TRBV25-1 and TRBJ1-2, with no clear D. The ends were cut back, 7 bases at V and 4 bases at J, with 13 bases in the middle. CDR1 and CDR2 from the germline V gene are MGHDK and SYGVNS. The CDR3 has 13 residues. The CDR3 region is CASTHPGSYGYTF. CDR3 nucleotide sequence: TGTGCCAGCACCCATCCCGGGAGCTATGGCTACACCTTC.

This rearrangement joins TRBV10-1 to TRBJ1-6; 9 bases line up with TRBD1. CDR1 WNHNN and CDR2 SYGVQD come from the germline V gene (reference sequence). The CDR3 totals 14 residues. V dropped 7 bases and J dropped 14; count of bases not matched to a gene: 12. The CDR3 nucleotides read TGCGCCAGCATCCCGGGACAGGGCCAACGGACCCTCCACTTT. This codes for CASIPGQGQRTLHF.

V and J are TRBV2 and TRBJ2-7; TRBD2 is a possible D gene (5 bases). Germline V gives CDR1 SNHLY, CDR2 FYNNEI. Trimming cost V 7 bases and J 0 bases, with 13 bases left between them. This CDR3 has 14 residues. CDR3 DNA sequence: TGTGCCAGCACCAATTTGGGGAGCTCCTACGAGCAGTACTTC. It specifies CASTNLGSSYEQYF.

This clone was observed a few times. Here the CDR3 DNA reads TGCGCCAGCAGCCAAGAATCAGGGACAGGGGGCGTCTATGGCTACACCTTC. This codes for CASSQESGTGGVYGYTF. V and J are TRBV4-3 and TRBJ1-2; 12 positions match TRBD1. Trimming took 0 bases from V and 4 from J; bases not matched to a gene: 6. The CDR3 is made up of 17 amino acids. Germline V gene data show CDR1 as LGHNA and CDR2 as YSLEER.

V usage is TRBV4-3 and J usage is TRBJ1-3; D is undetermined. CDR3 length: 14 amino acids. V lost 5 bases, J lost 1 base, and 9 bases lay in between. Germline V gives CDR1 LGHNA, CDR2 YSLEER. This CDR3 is CASSYRVSGNTIYF. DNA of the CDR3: TGCGCCAGCAGCTACCGGGTTTCTGGAAACACCATATATTTT.

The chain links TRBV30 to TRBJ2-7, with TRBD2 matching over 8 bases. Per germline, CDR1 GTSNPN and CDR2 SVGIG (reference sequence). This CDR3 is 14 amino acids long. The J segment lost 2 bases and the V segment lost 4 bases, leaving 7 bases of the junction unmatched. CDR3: CAWTPSGGAYEQYF. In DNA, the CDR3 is TGTGCCTGGACCCCCTCGGGAGGGGCCTACGAGCAGTACTTC.

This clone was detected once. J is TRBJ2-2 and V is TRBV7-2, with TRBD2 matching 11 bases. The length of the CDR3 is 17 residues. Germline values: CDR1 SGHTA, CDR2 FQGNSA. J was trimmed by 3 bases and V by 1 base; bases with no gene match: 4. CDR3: CASSLGLAGLYTGELFF. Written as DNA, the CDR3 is TGTGCCAGCAGCTTAGGACTAGCGGGGTTATACACCGGGGAGCTGTTTTTT.

CDR3 nucleotides: TGCGCCAGCAGCGGCGGCTGGAGCACCGGGGAGCTGTTTTTT. Amino acids: CASSGGWSTGELFF. This chain connects TRBV5-1 to TRBJ2-2; D uncertain. Per germline, CDR1 SGHRS and CDR2 YFSETQ. V was cut by 4 bases and J by 4 bases, with 11 bases left in between. The CDR3 is 14 amino acids.

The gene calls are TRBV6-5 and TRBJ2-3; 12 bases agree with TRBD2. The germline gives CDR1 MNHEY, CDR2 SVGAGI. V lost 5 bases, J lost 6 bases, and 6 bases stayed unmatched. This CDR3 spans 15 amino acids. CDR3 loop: CASSLGLAGSDTQYF. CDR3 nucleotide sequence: TGTGCCAGCAGTCTAGGACTAGCGGGGTCTGATACGCAGTATTTT.

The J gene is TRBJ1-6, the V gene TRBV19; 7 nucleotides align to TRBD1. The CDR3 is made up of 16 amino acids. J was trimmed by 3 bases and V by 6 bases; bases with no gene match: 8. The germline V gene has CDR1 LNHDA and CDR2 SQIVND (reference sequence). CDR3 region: CASRKAGGNYNSPLHF. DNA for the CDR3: TGTGCCAGTAGGAAGGCAGGGGGAAACTATAATTCACCCCTCCACTTT.

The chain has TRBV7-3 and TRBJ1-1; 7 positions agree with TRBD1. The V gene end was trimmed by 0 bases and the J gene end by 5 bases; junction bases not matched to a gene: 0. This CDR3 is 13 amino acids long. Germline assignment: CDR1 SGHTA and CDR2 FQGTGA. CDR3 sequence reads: CASSLTTGTEAFF. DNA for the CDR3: TGTGCCAGCAGCTTAACGACAGGGACTGAAGCTTTCTTT.

For the CDR3, the DNA is TGTGCCAGCAGTTCAAACAGGGGGACCAAAGAGACCCAGTACTTC. Its translation: CASSSNRGTKETQYF. The V gene is TRBV6-2 or TRBV6-3, the J gene TRBJ2-5; 8 bases are a match to TRBD1. Germline CDR1 reads MNHEY; CDR2 reads SVGEGT. This CDR3 has 15 amino acids. Unmatched junction bases numbered 7, after V lost 4 bases and J lost 3 bases.

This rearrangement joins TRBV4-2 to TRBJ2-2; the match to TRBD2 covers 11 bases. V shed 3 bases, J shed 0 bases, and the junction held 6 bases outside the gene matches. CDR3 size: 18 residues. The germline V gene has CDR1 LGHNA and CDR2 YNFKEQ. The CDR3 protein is CASSHALAGATNTGELFF. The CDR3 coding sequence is TGTGCCAGCAGCCACGCACTAGCGGGGGCAACGAACACCGGGGAGCTGTTTTTT.

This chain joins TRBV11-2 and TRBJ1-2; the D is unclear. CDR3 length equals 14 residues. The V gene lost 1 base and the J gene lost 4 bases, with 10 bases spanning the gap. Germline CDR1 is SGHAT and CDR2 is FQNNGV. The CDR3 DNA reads TGTGCCAGCAGCTTAGGGGGAGGAATCTATGGCTACACCTTC. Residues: CASSLGGGIYGYTF.